Detailed here is one TCR beta chain. The sample holds many counts of this clone. Its specific antigen is unknown. The read ends 3 residues before the CDR3 terminus; that terminus is restored from the germline J gene. Equivalent amounts of genomic DNA from CVID and control samples were used as sequencing input. For every sample, a 60 bp segment covering the rearranged TCRbeta CDR3 region was amplified and then sequenced. TCRbeta amplification used the immunoSEQ assay, a bias-corrected multiplex PCR with high-throughput sequencing. Turning to the authors' computational methods: Each unique nucleotide sequence was treated as a clone and annotated with V, D and J genes, copy number and frequency. Sequences were labeled productive if in frame, and non-productive if out of frame or containing stop codons. As previously described, clonality was calculated on the basis of Shannon's entropy. The predicted amino acid sequences of productive clones were used to derive mean CDR3 Kyte-Doolittle hydropathy. Hierarchical clustering of scaled V gene usage was performed with the R hclust function using Manhattan distance and complete linkage. Clone sharing by CDR3 amino acid sequence was assessed by resampling 12 repertoires per group over 100 rounds. The repertoires were searched for about 70 published EBV-specific and around 240 published CMV-specific TCRbeta sequences. A couple of CVID samples yielding fewer than 10,000 sequences were excluded from analysis, leaving 42 CVID repertoires. This is the immuneACCESS table as TCRdb keeps it, with only in-frame sequences that have V and J called. A part of the clones is gone; compared with another copy, unresolved V genes explain less than half, and the rest is unexplained. V and J calls and clone size are those listed in that table; D and trimming were worked out from the DNA. This sample is represented by roughly 79,000 clones, with no singletons among them. In total, the top ten clones hold approximately 0.81% of the sample.

This sample is drawn from a study of T cell clonality in common variable immunodeficiency (dated by TCRdb to about 2015). Overall study outcomes, separate from this receptor: TCRbeta clonality was higher in CVID subjects than in healthy controls (t-test p = 0.018), and the increase was most characteristic of about a third of subjects. Correlations of repertoire features with clinical complications were constrained by heterogeneity among patients within the CVID cohort. Fewer TCRbeta clones were shared among CVID subjects than among healthy controls (p < 0.0001). According to the authors, figuring out what caused the increased clonality in CVID would require sequencing the repertoires of T cell subpopulations. CVID TCRbeta sequences reportedly showed fewer deletions and N-nucleotide insertions and lacked highly modified clones with 13 or more V deletions. Even though DNA input was the same, control samples had an average of about 90,000 unique sequences each, compared with roughly 34,000 in CVID samples.

Via the germline V gene, CDR1 is MDHEN and CDR2 SYDVKM. V is clipped by 5 bases and J by 2 bases, and the sequence between their germline boundaries is 12 bases long. From its cysteine to its phenylalanine, the CDR3 spans 14 amino acids. The DNA shown is the part of the CDR3 that was read: 33 bases, in frame from base 1. Predominantly Caucasian heritage was noted among both the CVID patients and the healthy controls. Heparinized peripheral whole blood samples of roughly 5 to 8.5 ml were obtained from each donor. Genomic DNA from adults with common variable immune deficiency (CVID) and from healthy adult controls was the source for sequencing TCRbeta CDR3 repertoires. The control group comprised 22 healthy adult volunteers, around twelve female and roughly ten male, aged about 23 to 75 years with a mean age of approximately 30. To isolate peripheral blood mononuclear cells, diluted blood was subjected to density centrifugation over Hypaque 1077 or Ficoll-Paque. Genomic DNA was obtained from unsorted mononuclear cells using either Qiagen column purification or a centrifugation-based method.

This TCR came from a person between 18 and 75 years old in good health. The rearrangement combines TRBV28 with TRBJ2-5, with no confidently assigned D gene. Sequenced: peripheral blood mononuclear cells. The sequenced part of the CDR3 DNA is TGTGCCAGCAGTGCGACGAGGCGGCAAGAGACC. This codes for CASSATRRQET. The whole CDR3 is CASSATRRQETQYF. Where the CDR3 stops, the reference TRBV28 and TRBJ2-5 genes take over; the full variable domain is DVKVTQSSRYLVKRTGEKVFLECVQDMDHENMFWYRQDPGLGLRLIYFSYDVKMKEKGDIPEGYSVSREKKERFSLILESASTNQTSMYLCASSATRRQETQYFGPGTRLLVL.